This record concerns one T cell receptor (beta chain) sequence. The entry originates in a study of shared clonotypes between healthy human individuals. CDR1 is MDHEN and CDR2 is SYDVKM in the germline V gene. Trimming left V 5 bases short and J 5 bases short, with 13 bases between. This CDR3 contains 13 residues. Sequencing used immunoSEQ multiplex PCR; TCRdb keeps in-frame clones, though not all of them. The sample has under 600,000 clones, almost 97% seen once. The chain has TRBV28 and TRBJ2-7; D call uncertain. The receptor comes from a woman in her twenties or thirties in good health. The sequencing sample was made of naive CD4+ T cells sorted from blood. Subset noted: CD45RA+ positively selected. CDR3 loop: CASSPPTLNEQYF. The CDR3 nucleotides are TGTGCCAGCAGTCCCCCGACTCTTAACGAGCAGTACTTC.